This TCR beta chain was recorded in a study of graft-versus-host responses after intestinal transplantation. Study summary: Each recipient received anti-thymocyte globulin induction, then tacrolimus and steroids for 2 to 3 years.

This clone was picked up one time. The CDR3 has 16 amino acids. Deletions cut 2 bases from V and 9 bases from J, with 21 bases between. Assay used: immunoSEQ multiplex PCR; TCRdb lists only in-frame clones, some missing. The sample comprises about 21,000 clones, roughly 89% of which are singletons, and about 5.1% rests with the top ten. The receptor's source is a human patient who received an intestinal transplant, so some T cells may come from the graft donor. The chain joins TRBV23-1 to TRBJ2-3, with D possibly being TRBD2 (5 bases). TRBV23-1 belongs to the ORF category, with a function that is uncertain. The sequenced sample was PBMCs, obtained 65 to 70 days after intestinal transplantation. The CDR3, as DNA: TGCGCCAGCAGTCAAACCCTTCAGGCCCGGAGAGGGACGCAGTATTTT. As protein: CASSQTLQARRGTQYF.